The next 20 T cell receptor beta chains were all read from a single sample in a study of graft-versus-host responses after intestinal transplantation (dated by TCRdb to the early 2020s). No antigen has been assigned to these receptors. Library preparation was by the immunoSEQ multiplex PCR assay. In its TCRdb copy, this immuneACCESS table keeps in-frame sequences only and misses some clones. Where compared with another copy, unresolved V genes explain less than half of these, and the others have no known cause. The sample table contains 85,000 to 90,000 clones; only one count was recorded for roughly nine tenths of them. The ten largest clones add up to around 0.11% of the sample. Read against the paper, the sample's time point label means: cells obtained before transplantation from donor or recipient. The input for sequencing was unstimulated CD4+ T cells sorted from spleen or lymph node cells, taken before intestinal transplant. These receptors were taken from a human donor who received an intestinal transplant.

The chain couples TRBV5-6 to TRBJ1-2, with 9 nucleotides matching TRBD1. Trimming removed 3 bases from V and 7 bases from J; junction bases left unmatched: 7. Germline lookup yields CDR1 SGHDT and CDR2 YYEEEE. The CDR3 has 14 amino acids. CDR3 in amino acids: CASSSIDRGFGYTF. As DNA, the CDR3 is TGTGCCAGCAGCTCAATTGACAGGGGGTTTGGCTACACCTTC.

The chain joins TRBV9 to TRBJ2-7; 14 nucleotides line up with TRBD2. After removal of 2 bases from V and 0 bases from J, the junction contained 7 bases not matched to a gene. The CDR3 covers 18 residues. Germline CDR1 and CDR2: SGDLS and YYNGEE. The CDR3 nucleotides are TGTGCCAGCAGCGTGGGGACTAGCGGGGGCCGCTACTCCTACGAGCAGTACTTC. Its protein product is CASSVGTSGGRYSYEQYF.

The J gene is TRBJ2-6, the V gene TRBV11-1; 8 bases line up with TRBD1. Germline lookup yields CDR1 SGHAT and CDR2 FQDESV (reference sequence). The junction had 3 bases not matched to a gene; V was cut back by 5 bases and J by 0 bases. This CDR3 spans 16 amino acids. The CDR3 is CASSPGGRSGANVLTF. CDR3 DNA: TGTGCCAGCAGCCCAGGGGGCCGCTCTGGGGCCAACGTCCTGACTTTC.

The V call is TRBV5-1, the J call TRBJ2-1; 7 nucleotides match TRBD2. The CDR3 spans 16 residues. Trimming took 4 bases from V and 7 from J; bases not matched to a gene: 14. Germline CDR1 is SGHRS and CDR2 is YFSETQ. The CDR3: CASSPPSGAGRNEQFF. CDR3 DNA: TGCGCCAGCAGCCCCCCCAGCGGGGCGGGGCGAAATGAGCAGTTCTTC.

The chain carries TRBV7-9 and TRBJ1-2, with 9 bases lining up with TRBD1. Germline CDR1 is SEHNR and CDR2 is FQNEAQ (reference sequence). V dropped 5 bases and J dropped 5; count of bases not matched to a gene: 9. This CDR3 is built from 15 residues. The CDR3 nucleotides read TGTGCCAGCAGCGCCACCCAACAGGGGGCTTATGGCTACACCTTC. Amino acid sequence: CASSATQQGAYGYTF.

The chain joins TRBV9 to TRBJ2-7; 9 bases are shared with TRBD2. Per germline, CDR1 SGDLS and CDR2 YYNGEE. This CDR3 is built from 12 residues. Germline trimming cut 4 bases from V and 9 bases from J; bases unmatched to any gene: 5. In DNA form, the CDR3 reads TGTGCCAGCAGCTCCGAAGCGGGGGGGCAGTACTTC. Protein: CASSSEAGGQYF. The complete variable domain, with remaining parts taken from reference TRBV9 and TRBJ2-7, reads DSGVTQTPKHLITATGQRVTLRCSPRSGDLSVYWYQQSLDQGLQFLIQYYNGEERAKGNILERFSAQQFPDLHSELNLSSLELGDSALYFCASSSEAGGQYFGPGTRLTVT.

Here the CDR3 reads CASSQADRETEAFF. Written as DNA, the CDR3 is TGCGCCAGCAGCCAAGCCGACAGGGAGACTGAAGCTTTCTTT. The chain has TRBV4-1 and TRBJ1-1; TRBD1 matches 7 bases. V shed 1 base, J shed 5 bases, and the junction held 4 bases outside the gene matches. CDR1 and CDR2 (germline): MGHRA, YSYEKL. The CDR3 has 14 amino acids.

The V and J genes are TRBV9 and TRBJ2-1, with TRBD2 identical over 14 bases. This CDR3 is 18 amino acids long. The V gene's germline CDR1 is SGDLS and CDR2 YYNGEE. The trim removed 5 bases at V and 0 bases at J, leaving 7 bases unmatched. This CDR3 reads CASRPGLAGASSYNEQFF. In nucleotides, the CDR3 is TGTGCCAGCAGACCGGGACTAGCGGGGGCCAGCTCCTACAATGAGCAGTTCTTC.

This sequence joins TRBV5-4 and TRBJ2-7; 8 positions agree with TRBD1. Germline V CDR1 and CDR2: SGHNT, YYREEE (reference sequence). The CDR3 consists of 14 residues. After removal of 3 bases from V and 2 bases from J, the junction contained 4 bases not matched to a gene. The CDR3 sequence: CASSYRDRTYEQYF. The CDR3 DNA is TGTGCCAGCAGCTACCGGGACAGGACCTACGAGCAGTACTTC.

The gene calls are TRBV27 and TRBJ1-1; D is perhaps TRBD1 (5 bases). Trimming stripped 3 bases from V and 1 base from J, with 9 bases between. CDR1 and CDR2 (germline): MNHEY, SMNVEV (reference sequence). The CDR3 length is 14 residues. This CDR3 reads CASSLGRENTEAFF. The DNA of the CDR3 is TGTGCCAGCAGTTTGGGCAGGGAGAACACTGAAGCTTTCTTT.

This clone appeared a single time. CDR3 loop: CAISDSVADTQYF. CDR3 coding DNA: TGTGCCATCAGTGACAGCGTTGCGGATACGCAGTATTTT. J is TRBJ2-3 and V is TRBV10-3; the D is unclear. This CDR3 spans 13 amino acids. The V gene's germline CDR1 is ENHRY and CDR2 SYGVKD. Trimming left V 3 bases short and J 6 bases short, with 10 bases between.

The chain is built from TRBV6-1 and TRBJ2-4; maybe TRBD2 (6 bases). Trimming removed 1 base from V and 0 bases from J, with 13 bases in between. The V gene's germline CDR1 is MNHNS and CDR2 SASEGT. The CDR3 consists of 17 residues. The CDR3 here is CASSEGGEVSAKNIQYF. Written as DNA, the CDR3 is TGTGCCAGCAGTGAAGGTGGGGAGGTGTCAGCCAAAAACATTCAGTACTTC.

The genes are TRBV14 and TRBJ1-3; tentative D call: TRBD1 (5 bases). Germline CDR1 and CDR2: SGHDN and FVKESK. V was shortened by 3 bases and J by 2 bases, with 8 bases between the two germline ends. The CDR3 loop spans 14 amino acids. CDR3 sequence (DNA): TGTGCCAGCAGCCAGTGGGGCCCTGGAAACACCATATATTTT. Its protein is CASSQWGPGNTIYF.

This chain uses TRBV10-2 with TRBJ2-3; a weak D match, TRBD2 (7 bases). The V gene's germline CDR1 is WSHSY and CDR2 SAAADI. Trimming left V 2 bases short and J 4 bases short, with 25 bases between. The CDR3 extends over 19 amino acids. The CDR3, as DNA: TGCGCCAGCAGTGAGAGCGGAGGGGGACTGGCGGGGGAGGCAGATACGCAGTATTTT. Translated, it gives CASSESGGGLAGEADTQYF.

The chain links TRBV6-5 to TRBJ1-3; 11 bases agree with TRBD1. The CDR3 consists of 15 residues. From germline, CDR1 is MNHEY and CDR2 SVGAGI. V lost 8 bases, J lost 3 bases, and 6 bases stayed unmatched. The chain's CDR3 is CASSGTGGRGNTIYF. CDR3 DNA: TGTGCCAGCTCCGGGACAGGGGGTCGTGGAAACACCATATATTTT.

This clone was seen only once. The chain combines TRBV6-5 with TRBJ1-1; D perhaps matches TRBD1 (5 bases). The CDR3 consists of 15 residues. Germline CDR1 and CDR2: MNHEY and SVGAGI. Trimming removed 3 bases at V and 1 base at J, with 12 bases between. The CDR3, as DNA: TGTGCCAGCAGTTATTGGGGGGTCGAGAACACTGAAGCTTTCTTT. Translated: CASSYWGVENTEAFF.

The chain uses TRBV12-5 and TRBJ1-6, with 7 bases matching TRBD1. The CDR3 runs to 15 residues. V was pared by 5 bases and J by 2 bases, with 3 bases of the junction left unmatched. Germline CDR1 LGHNT, CDR2 FRNRAP. The CDR3 region has the DNA TGTGCTAGTGGTCCGGGGACAGCCTATAATTCACCCCTCCACTTT. The encoded protein is CASGPGTAYNSPLHF.

The rearrangement links TRBV5-8 to TRBJ2-7, with TRBD2 as a possible D gene (5 bases). Germline CDR1 is SGHTS and CDR2 is YDEGEE. CDR3 length: 14 residues. V was trimmed by 2 bases and J by 6 bases, leaving 15 bases between them. The CDR3 reads CASSLPNEGIEQYF. CDR3 nucleotides: TGTGCCAGCAGCTTACCCAACGAGGGAATCGAGCAGTACTTC.

In this sample, this clone turned up once. The CDR3 here is CASSRGGTGNEKLFF. The DNA for the CDR3 is TGTGCCAGCAGCCGCGGGGGGACAGGGAATGAAAAACTGTTTTTT. The rearrangement links TRBV6-5 to TRBJ1-4; 9 nucleotides match TRBD1. The V gene end was trimmed by 6 bases and the J gene end by 5 bases; junction bases not matched to a gene: 7. This CDR3 has 15 residues. From germline, CDR1 is MNHEY and CDR2 SVGAGI.

This chain joins TRBV9 and TRBJ1-5; D uncertain. Trimming removed 0 bases at V and 6 bases at J, with 7 bases between. In germline, CDR1 is SGDLS, CDR2 YYNGEE. The CDR3 has 13 residues. In nucleotides, the CDR3 is TGTGCCAGCAGCGTAGGAATAGCTCAGCCCCAGCATTTT. It codes for CASSVGIAQPQHF.